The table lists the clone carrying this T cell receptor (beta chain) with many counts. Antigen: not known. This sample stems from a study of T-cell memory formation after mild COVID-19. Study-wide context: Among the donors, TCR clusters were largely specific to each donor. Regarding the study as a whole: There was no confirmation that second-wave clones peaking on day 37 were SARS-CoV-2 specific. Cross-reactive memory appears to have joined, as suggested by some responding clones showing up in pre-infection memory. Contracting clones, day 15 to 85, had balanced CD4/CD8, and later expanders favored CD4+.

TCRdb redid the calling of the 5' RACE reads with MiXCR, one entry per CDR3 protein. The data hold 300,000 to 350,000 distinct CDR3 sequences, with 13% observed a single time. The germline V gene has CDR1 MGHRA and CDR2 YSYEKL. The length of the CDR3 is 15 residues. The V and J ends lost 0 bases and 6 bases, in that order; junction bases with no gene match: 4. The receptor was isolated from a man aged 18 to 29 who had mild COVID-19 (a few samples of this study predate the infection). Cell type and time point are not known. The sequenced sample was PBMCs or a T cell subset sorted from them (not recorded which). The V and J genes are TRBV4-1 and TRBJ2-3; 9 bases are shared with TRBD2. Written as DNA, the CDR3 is TGCGCCAGCAGCCAAGACGGGACTAGCTATGATACGCAGTATTTT. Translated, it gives CASSQDGTSYDTQYF.